This TCR beta chain was captured in a study of T cells expressing NK-cell markers. As for the study in general: Seven of the eight sequenced donors were HCMV-seropositive; one was seronegative. Study observations and caveats: Dominant NKG2C+ clonotypes in about 6 donors made up about 1.0-7.0% of CD8+ T cells.

With respect to this clonotype: The antigen is unknown.

Germline V gene sequence: CDR1 DFQATT, CDR2 SNEGSKA (reference sequence). This CDR3 has 14 residues. No DNA is given; TCRdb re-called the 5' RACE reads and lists each CDR3 protein once. This sample contains approximately 460,000 distinct CDR3 sequences. The material sequenced was blood T cells: a sorted CD56 or NKG2C T cell subset, CD4+ or CD8+ T cells, or bulk PBMC T cells (not recorded which). This chain uses TRBV20-1 with TRBJ2-2. The origin of this receptor is a woman between 18 and 70 years old in good health. The CDR3 protein is CSARGQLNTGELFF.